This T cell receptor beta chain derives from a study of OX40 agonist ivuxolimab in advanced cancers. The CDR3 length is 14 residues. CDR1 and CDR2 (germline): MNHEY, SVGAGI. V gave up 4 bases and J gave up 6 bases; unmatched junction bases: 4. Data came from immunoSEQ multiplex PCR; TCRdb stores just in-frame clones and leaves some out. This table holds about 57,000 clones, around 86% found once. The TCR was taken from an adult with an advanced solid tumor such as melanoma, head and neck, liver or kidney cancer. This rearrangement joins TRBV6-5 to TRBJ1-5; 9 nucleotides agree with TRBD1. Sample: CD4+ or CD8+ T cells sorted from blood, taken in a trial of the OX40 agonist ivuxolimab. Here the CDR3 reads CASSWDRDRQPQHF. The CDR3 DNA follows: TGTGCCAGCAGTTGGGACAGGGATCGTCAGCCCCAGCATTTT.